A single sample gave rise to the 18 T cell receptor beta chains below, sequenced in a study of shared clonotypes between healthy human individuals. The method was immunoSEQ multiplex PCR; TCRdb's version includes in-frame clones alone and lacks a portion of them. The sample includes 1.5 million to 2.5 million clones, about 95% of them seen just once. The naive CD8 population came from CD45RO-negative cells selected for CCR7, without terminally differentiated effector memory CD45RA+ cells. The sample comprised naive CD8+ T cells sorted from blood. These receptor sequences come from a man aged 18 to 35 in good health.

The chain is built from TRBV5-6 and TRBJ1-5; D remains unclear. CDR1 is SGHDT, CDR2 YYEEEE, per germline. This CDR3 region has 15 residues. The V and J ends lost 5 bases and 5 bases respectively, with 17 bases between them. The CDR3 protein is CASRSVLGGYQPQHF. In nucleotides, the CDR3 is TGTGCCAGCAGGTCGGTCCTGGGAGGGTATCAGCCCCAGCATTTT.

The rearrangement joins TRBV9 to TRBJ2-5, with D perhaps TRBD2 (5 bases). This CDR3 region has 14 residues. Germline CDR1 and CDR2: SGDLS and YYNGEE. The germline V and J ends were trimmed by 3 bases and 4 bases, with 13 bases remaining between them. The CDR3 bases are TGTGCCAGCAGCGAACTAGACTTTGGAGAGACCCAGTACTTC. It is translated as CASSELDFGETQYF.

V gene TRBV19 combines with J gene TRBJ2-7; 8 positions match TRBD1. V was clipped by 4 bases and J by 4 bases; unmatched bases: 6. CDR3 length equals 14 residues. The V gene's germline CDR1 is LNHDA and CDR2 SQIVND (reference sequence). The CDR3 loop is CASSNWDRTYEQYF. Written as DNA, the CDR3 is TGTGCCAGTAGTAATTGGGACAGGACTTACGAGCAGTACTTC. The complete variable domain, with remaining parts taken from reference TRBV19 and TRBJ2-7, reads DGGITQSPKYLFRKEGQNVTLSCEQNLNHDAMYWYRQDPGQGLRLIYYSQIVNDFQKGDIAEGYSVSREKKESFPLTVTSAQKNPTAFYLCASSNWDRTYEQYFGPGTRLTVT.

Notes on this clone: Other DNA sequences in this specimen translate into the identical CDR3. CDR3 residues: CASSSTDTQYF. The DNA for the CDR3 is TGTGCCAGCAGTTCAACGGATACGCAGTATTTT. This chain uses TRBV27 with TRBJ2-3, with D unresolved. This CDR3 comprises 11 residues. Between the trimmed V and J ends, which lost 4 bases and 6 bases, there was a span of 5 bases. The germline V gene has CDR1 MNHEY and CDR2 SMNVEV (reference sequence).

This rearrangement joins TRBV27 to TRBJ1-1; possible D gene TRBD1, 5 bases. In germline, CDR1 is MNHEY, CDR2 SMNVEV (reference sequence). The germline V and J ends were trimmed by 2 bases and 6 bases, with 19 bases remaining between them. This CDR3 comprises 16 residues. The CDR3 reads CASSLRGLGNNAEAFF. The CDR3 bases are TGTGCCAGCAGTTTAAGGGGATTGGGTAATAACGCTGAAGCTTTCTTT.

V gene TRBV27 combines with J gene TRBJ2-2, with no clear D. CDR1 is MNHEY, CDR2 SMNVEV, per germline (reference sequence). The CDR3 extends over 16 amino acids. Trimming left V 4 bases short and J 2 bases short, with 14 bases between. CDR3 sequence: CASSSWFLINTGELFF. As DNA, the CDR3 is TGTGCCAGCAGTTCTTGGTTCCTCATTAACACCGGGGAGCTGTTTTTT.

The CDR3 DNA follows: TGTGCCAGCAGCTCGGACAGGGAATTCGAAAAACTGTTTTTT. This translates into CASSSDREFEKLFF. V usage is TRBV7-2 and J usage is TRBJ1-4, with 8 nucleotides matching TRBD1. Germline CDR1 SGHTA, CDR2 FQGNSA. CDR3 length equals 14 residues. V lost 4 bases and J lost 8; bases outside the gene matches: 6. Supplemented by reference TRBV7-2 and TRBJ1-4, the full variable domain reads GAGVSQSPSNKVTEKGKDVELRCDPISGHTALYWYRQSLGQGLEFLIYFQGNSAPDKSGLPSDRFSAERTGGSVSTLTIQRTQQEDSAVYLCASSSDREFEKLFFGSGTQLSVL.

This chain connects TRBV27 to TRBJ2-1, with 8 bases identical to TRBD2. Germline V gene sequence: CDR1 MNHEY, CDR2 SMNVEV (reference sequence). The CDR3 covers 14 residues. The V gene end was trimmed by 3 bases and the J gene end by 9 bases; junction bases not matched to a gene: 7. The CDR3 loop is CASSFSGGSGEQFF. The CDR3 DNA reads TGTGCCAGCAGTTTCAGCGGGGGCTCGGGTGAGCAGTTCTTC.

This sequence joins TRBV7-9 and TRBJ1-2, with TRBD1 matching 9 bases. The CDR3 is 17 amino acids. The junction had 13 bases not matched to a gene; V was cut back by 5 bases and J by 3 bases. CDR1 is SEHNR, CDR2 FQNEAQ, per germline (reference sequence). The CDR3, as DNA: TGTGCCAGCAGCCCTTCGTTGACAGGGGGAAGTGACTATGGCTACACCTTC. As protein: CASSPSLTGGSDYGYTF. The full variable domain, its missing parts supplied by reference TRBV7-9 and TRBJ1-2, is DTGVSQNPRHKITKRGQNVTFRCDPISEHNRLYWYRQTLGQGPEFLTYFQNEAQLEKSRLLSDRFSAERPKGSFSTLEIQRTEQGDSAMYLCASSPSLTGGSDYGYTFGSGTRLTVV.

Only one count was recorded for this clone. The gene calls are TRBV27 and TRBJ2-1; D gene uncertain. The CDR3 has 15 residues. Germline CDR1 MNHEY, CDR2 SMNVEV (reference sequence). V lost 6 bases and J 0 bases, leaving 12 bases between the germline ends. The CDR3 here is CASSKPPSSYNEQFF. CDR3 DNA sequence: TGTGCCAGCAGCAAACCCCCGAGCTCCTACAATGAGCAGTTCTTC.

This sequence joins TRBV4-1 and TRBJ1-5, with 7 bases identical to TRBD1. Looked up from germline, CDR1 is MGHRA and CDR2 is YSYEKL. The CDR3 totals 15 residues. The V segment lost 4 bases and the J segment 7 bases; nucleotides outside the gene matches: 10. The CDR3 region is CASSLGTVPGQPQHF. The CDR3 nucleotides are TGCGCCAGCAGCCTAGGGACAGTCCCCGGGCAGCCCCAGCATTTT.

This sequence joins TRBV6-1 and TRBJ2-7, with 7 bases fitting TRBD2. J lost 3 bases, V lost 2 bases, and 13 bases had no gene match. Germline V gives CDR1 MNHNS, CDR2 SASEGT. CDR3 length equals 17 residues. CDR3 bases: TGTGCCAGCAGTGAATCACCGGTTGCGGGGGATAACTACGAGCAGTACTTC. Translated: CASSESPVAGDNYEQYF.

CDR3 protein: CSGRVPLGDEQYF. DNA of the CDR3: TGCAGCGGCCGGGTCCCCCTTGGCGACGAGCAGTACTTC. The chain uses TRBV29-1 and TRBJ2-7; D gene ambiguous. The V and J ends lost 7 bases and 5 bases respectively, with 18 bases between them. Germline CDR1 and CDR2: SQVTM and ANQGSEA. The CDR3 sequence is 13 residues long.

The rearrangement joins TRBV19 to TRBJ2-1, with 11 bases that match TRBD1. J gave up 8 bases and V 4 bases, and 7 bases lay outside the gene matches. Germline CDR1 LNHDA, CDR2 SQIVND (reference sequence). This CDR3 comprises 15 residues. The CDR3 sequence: CASSTGQGAGYEQFF. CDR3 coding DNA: TGTGCCAGTAGTACCGGACAGGGGGCTGGCTATGAGCAGTTCTTC. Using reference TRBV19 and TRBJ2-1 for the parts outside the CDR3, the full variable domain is DGGITQSPKYLFRKEGQNVTLSCEQNLNHDAMYWYRQDPGQGLRLIYYSQIVNDFQKGDIAEGYSVSREKKESFPLTVTSAQKNPTAFYLCASSTGQGAGYEQFFGPGTRLTVL.

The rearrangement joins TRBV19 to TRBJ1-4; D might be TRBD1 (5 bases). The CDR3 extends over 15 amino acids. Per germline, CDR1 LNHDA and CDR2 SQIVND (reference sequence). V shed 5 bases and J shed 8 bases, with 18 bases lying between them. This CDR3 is CASSPLGGFVEKLFF. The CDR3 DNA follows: TGTGCCAGTAGTCCCCTCGGGGGATTTGTCGAAAAACTGTTTTTT.

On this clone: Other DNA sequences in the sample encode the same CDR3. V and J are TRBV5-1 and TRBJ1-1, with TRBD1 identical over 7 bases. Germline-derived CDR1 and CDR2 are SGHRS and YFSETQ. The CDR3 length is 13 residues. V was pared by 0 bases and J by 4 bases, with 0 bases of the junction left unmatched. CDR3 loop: CASSLDRGTEAFF. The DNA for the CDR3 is TGCGCCAGCAGCTTGGACAGGGGCACTGAAGCTTTCTTT.

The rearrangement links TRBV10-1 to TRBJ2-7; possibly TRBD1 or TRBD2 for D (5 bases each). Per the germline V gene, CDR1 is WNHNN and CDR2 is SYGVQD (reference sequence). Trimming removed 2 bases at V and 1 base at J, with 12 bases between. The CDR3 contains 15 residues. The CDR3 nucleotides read TGCGCCAGCAGTGAGGGGGGAATGGGGTCCTACGAGCAGTACTTC. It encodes CASSEGGMGSYEQYF.

CDR3 region: CASSQARGTEGATNEKLFF. The CDR3 DNA reads TGCGCCAGCAGCCAAGCAAGAGGGACAGAAGGTGCAACTAATGAAAAACTGTTTTTT. The rearrangement joins TRBV4-3 to TRBJ1-4; TRBD1 agrees at 7 bases. CDR3 size: 19 residues. V shed 1 base, J shed 0 bases, and the junction held 11 bases outside the gene matches. Germline CDR1 and CDR2: LGHNA and YSLEER.